One sample yielded the 2 T cell receptor beta chains listed below, sequenced in a study of cytomegalovirus exposure and HLA in healthy donors. Libraries were prepared by immunoSEQ multiplex PCR; TCRdb keeps only in-frame clonotypes and omits some of them. The sample includes almost 200,000 clones, roughly three quarters seen only once; the top ten take around 1.2%. Sequencing used PBMCs. These receptors came from a woman between 25 and 40 years old in good health and CMV-seronegative.

A remark on this clone: Other DNA variants within this sample encode the same CDR3. The DNA for the CDR3 is TGTGCCAGCAGTTTGGGGCACGGAGAGACCCAGTACTTC. Protein: CASSLGHGETQYF. The rearrangement links TRBV27 to TRBJ2-5, with a tentative D call TRBD1 (5 bases). Trimming took 3 bases from V and 4 from J, leaving 9 bases between them. Germline assignment: CDR1 MNHEY and CDR2 SMNVEV (reference sequence). The CDR3 sequence is 13 residues long.

This chain uses TRBV2 with TRBJ1-3, with TRBD1 identical over 9 bases. CDR1 is SNHLY, CDR2 FYNNEI, per germline. With V trimmed by 7 bases and J by 0 bases, 7 bases remained unmatched. CDR3 length equals 16 residues. CDR3 region: CASKEQGAPSGNTIYF. The CDR3 DNA sequence: TGTGCCAGCAAAGAACAGGGGGCTCCCTCTGGAAACACCATATATTTT.